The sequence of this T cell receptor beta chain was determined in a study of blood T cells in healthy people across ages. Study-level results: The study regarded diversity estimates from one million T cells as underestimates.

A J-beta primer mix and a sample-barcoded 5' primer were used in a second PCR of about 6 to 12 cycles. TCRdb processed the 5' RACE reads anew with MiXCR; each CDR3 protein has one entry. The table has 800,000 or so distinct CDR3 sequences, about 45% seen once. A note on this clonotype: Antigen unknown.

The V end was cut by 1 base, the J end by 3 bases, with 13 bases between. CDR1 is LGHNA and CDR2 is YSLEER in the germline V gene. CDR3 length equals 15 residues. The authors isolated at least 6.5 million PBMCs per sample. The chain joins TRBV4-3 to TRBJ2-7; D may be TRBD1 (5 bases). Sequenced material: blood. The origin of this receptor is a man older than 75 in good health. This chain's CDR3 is CASSQGYQGFYEQYF. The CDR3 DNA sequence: TGCGCCAGCAGCCAAGGTTATCAGGGTTTCTACGAGCAGTACTTC.